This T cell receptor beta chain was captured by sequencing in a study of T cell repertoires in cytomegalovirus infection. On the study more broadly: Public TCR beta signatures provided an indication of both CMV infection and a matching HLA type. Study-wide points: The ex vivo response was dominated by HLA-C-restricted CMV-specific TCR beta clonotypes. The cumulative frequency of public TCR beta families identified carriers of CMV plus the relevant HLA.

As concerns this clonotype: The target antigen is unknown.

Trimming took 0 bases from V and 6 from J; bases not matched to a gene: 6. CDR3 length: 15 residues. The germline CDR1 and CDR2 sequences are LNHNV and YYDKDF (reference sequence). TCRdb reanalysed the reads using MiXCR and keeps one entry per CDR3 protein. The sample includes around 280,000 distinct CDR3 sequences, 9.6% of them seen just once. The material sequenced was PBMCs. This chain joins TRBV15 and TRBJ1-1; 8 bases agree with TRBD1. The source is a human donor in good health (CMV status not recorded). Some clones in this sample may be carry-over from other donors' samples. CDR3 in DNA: TGTGCCACCAGCAGAGATCCGGACAGGGTCGCTGAAGCTTTCTTT. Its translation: CATSRDPDRVAEAFF. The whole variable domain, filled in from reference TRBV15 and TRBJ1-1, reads DAMVIQNPRYQVTQFGKPVTLSCSQTLNHNVMYWYQQKSSQAPKLLFHYYDKDFNNEADTPDNFQSRRPNTSFCFLDIRSPGLGDTAMYLCATSRDPDRVAEAFFGQGTRLTVV.